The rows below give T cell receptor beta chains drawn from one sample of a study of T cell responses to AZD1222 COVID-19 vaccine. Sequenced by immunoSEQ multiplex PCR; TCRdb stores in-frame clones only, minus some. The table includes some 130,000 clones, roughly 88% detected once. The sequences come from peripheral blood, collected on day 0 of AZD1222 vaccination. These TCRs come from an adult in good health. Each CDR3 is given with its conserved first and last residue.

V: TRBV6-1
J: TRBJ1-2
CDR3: CASSDGTGLGYTF

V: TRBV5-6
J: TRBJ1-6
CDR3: CASSQGIPGHPLHF

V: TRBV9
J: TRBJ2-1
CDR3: CASSVGGPSNEQFF

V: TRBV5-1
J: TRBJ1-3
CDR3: CASSPFDRGTIYF

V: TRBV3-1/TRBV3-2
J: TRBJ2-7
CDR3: CASSRGFSEQYF

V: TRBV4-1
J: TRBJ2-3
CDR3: CASSRTGFGDTQYF

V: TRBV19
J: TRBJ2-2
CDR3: CAGRDSRIGELFF

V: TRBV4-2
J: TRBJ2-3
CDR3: CASSQAPGQTDTQYF

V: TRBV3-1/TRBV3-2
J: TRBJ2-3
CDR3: CASSQLDTQYF

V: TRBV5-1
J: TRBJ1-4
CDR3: CASSWGGAKDEKLFF

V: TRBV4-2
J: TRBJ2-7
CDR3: CASSHPQGTGGNEQYF

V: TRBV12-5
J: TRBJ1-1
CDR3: CASGSTPDGVVSNTEAFF

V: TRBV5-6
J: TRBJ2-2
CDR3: CASSLGSGELFF

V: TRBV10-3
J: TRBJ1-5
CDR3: CAISELNQPQHF

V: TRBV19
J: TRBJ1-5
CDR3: CASSPEQDAQGPQHF

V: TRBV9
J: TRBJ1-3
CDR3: CASSVEPTESGNTIYF

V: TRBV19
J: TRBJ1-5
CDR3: CASSIQEYSNQPQHF

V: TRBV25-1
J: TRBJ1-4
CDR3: CASSETSGRGWEKLFF

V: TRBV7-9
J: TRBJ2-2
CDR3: CASTGQPNNTGELFF

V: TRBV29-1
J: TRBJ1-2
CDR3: CSVSGDGYTF

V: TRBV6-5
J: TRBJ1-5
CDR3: CASSYGANQPQHF

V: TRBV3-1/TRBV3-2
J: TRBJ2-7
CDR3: CASSPDLDRAVYF

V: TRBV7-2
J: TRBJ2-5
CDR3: CASSSGLARETQYF

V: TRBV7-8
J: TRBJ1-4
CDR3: CASSPSTGVTGDTLFF

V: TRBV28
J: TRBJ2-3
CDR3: CASGQGATDTQYF

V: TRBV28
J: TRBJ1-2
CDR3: CASSLSGQGIYGYTF

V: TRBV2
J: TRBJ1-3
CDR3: CASSEGRQGNTIYF

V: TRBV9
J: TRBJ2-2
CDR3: CASSYRDTGELFF

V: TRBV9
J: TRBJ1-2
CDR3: CASSVEANYGYTF

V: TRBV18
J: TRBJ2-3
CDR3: CASSPGQVGADTQYF

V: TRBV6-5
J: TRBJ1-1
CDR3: CASSYSTGTNTEAFF

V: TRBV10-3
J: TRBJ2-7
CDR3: CAISGDRGLSYEQYF

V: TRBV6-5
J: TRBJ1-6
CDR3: CATRQGAFSPLHF

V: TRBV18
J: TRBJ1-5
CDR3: CASSPPGGSNQPQHF

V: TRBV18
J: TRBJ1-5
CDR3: CASSQPAGNGLRNQPQHF

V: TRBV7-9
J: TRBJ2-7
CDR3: CASSTRLSSYEQYF

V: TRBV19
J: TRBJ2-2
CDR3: CASSVLRLGPANTGELFF

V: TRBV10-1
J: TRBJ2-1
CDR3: CASSGVDTSGRNPSYNEQFF

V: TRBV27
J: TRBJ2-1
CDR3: CASMAEPYNEQFF

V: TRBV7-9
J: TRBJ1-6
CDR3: CASSPSSYNSPLHF

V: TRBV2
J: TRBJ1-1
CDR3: CATVGEMNTEAFF

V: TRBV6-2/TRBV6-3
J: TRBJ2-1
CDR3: CASSSLAGEYNEQFF

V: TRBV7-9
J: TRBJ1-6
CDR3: CASSRGTDNSPLHF

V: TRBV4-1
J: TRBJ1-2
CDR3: CASSQEGRGSAGYTF

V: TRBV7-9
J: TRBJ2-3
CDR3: CASSPGKTSGGGSTDTQYF

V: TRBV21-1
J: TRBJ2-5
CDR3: CASSRDVQETQYF

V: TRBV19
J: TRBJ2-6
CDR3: CASSIPLSGANVLTF

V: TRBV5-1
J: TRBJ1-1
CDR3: CASSLGLGDGNTEAFF

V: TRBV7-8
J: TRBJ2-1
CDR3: CASSPEGGTYNEQFF

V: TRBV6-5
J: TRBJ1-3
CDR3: CASSYSMSAEYTIYF

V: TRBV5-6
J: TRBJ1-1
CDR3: CASSFLGGASGTEAFF

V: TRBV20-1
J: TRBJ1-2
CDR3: CSGTRVSGYTF

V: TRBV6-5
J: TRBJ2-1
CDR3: CASQLAGDYNEQFF

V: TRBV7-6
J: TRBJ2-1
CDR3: CASSLTSGRLSSYNEQFF